Reported below is one T cell receptor beta chain. Its specificity is not known. The record originates from a study of T cells expressing NK-cell markers. Background on the study: Among the eight sequenced donors, seven tested HCMV-seropositive and one tested seronegative. Study-level points and caveats: About 1.0-7.0% of CD8+ T cells in roughly six donors belonged to dominant NKG2C+ clonotypes.

One entry per CDR3 protein, without DNA, is what TCRdb gives after re-calling the 5' RACE reads. The table lists more than 400,000 distinct CDR3 sequences. This receptor was taken from a woman between 18 and 70 years old in good health. Sequencing input: blood T cells: a sorted CD56 or NKG2C T cell subset, CD4+ or CD8+ T cells, or bulk PBMC T cells (not recorded which).

CDR3 amino acids: CASSQGGLSHSGNTIYF. The rearrangement links TRBV6-2 or TRBV6-3 to TRBJ1-3; TCRdb reports TRBD1, a call that lacks DNA to check it against. This CDR3 is 17 amino acids long. Looked up from germline, CDR1 is MNHEY and CDR2 is SVGEGT.